The rows below give T cell receptor beta chains drawn from one sample of a study of CD8 T cells in Susac syndrome. TCRdb re-called the immunoSEQ multiplex PCR reads through MiXCR, storing one row per CDR3 protein. Of 130,000 or so distinct CDR3 sequences listed, about 90% are singletons. Sequencing was performed on CD8+ T cells from PBMCs. The receptor set was obtained from a human donor with multiple sclerosis. Both conserved end residues are part of each CDR3. D genes are given only for firm matches. A clone size is listed for some rows: how often the clone was seen (once, few, many), or a class if it is expanded.

d_call,clone_size,j_call,v_call,cdr3_nt,cdr3_aa
-,-,TRBJ1-2,TRBV3-1,TGTGCCAGCAGCCTTCTTTCACACCCTTATGGCTACACCTTC,CASSLLSHPYGYTF
TRBD2,-,TRBJ2-5,TRBV24-1,TGTGCCACCAGTGAGTCCCCCGCGGGACTAGCGTGGGAGACCCAGTACTTC,CATSESPAGLAWETQYF
TRBD2,-,TRBJ2-1,TRBV27,TGTGCCAGCAGCCTACTAGCGGGGGGGGATGAGCAGTTCTTC,CASSLLAGGDEQFF
-,-,TRBJ2-5,TRBV9,TGTGCCAGCAGCGTAGCGGGGGCGGAGAGGGAGACCCAGTACTTC,CASSVAGAERETQYF
-,-,TRBJ2-7,TRBV27,TGTGCCAGCAGTGAGCAGGGGGGTCCCTACGAGCAGTACTTC,CASSEQGGPYEQYF
-,-,TRBJ2-1,TRBV7-2,TGTGCCAGCAGCCTTCTGACAGGTTCCTACAATGAGCAGTTCTTC,CASSLLTGSYNEQFF
-,-,TRBJ1-1,TRBV9,TGTGCCAGCAGCCCCCCCAGGGTCCCTGAAGCTTTCTTT,CASSPPRVPEAFF
TRBD2,-,TRBJ2-2,TRBV4-1,TGCGCCAGCAGCCATTACCCCTTTGGGGAGGGAGAGGCCGGGGAGCTGTTTTTT,CASSHYPFGEGEAGELFF
-,-,TRBJ2-6,TRBV6-2/TRBV6-3,TGTGCCAGCAGTTACGGCTTAGGCCCATCTGGGGCCAACGTCCTGACTTTC,CASSYGLGPSGANVLTF
TRBD2,once,TRBJ2-2,TRBV29-1,TGCAGCGTAACTAGCGGGAGAAACACCGGGGAGCTGTTTTTT,CSVTSGRNTGELFF
-,-,TRBJ1-1,TRBV6-5,TGTGCCAGCAGTTACTCTGTGGTCTCTGAAGCTTTCTTT,CASSYSVVSEAFF
-,-,TRBJ1-5,TRBV4-3,TGCGCCAGCAGCCAAGGCCGAGGGGGCAATCAGCCCCAGCATTTT,CASSQGRGGNQPQHF
-,-,TRBJ2-7,TRBV29-1,TGCAGCGTTGTTGGGGGCGAGCAGTACTTC,CSVVGGEQYF
-,-,TRBJ1-3,TRBV3-1,TGTGCCAGCAGCCAAGACCCGTTGATCGGAAACACCATATATTTT,CASSQDPLIGNTIYF
TRBD1,-,TRBJ2-4,TRBV5-1,TGCGCCAGCAGAGAGGCAGGGGGAAAAAACATTCAGTACTTC,CASREAGGKNIQYF
-,-,TRBJ1-4,TRBV5-6,TGTGCCAGCAGCCAAGGAGGATGGGATGAAAAACTGTTTTTT,CASSQGGWDEKLFF
-,few,TRBJ2-2,TRBV24-1,TGTGCCACCAGTGATGCGGGGGCGGGGGAGCTGTTTTTT,CATSDAGAGELFF
-,-,TRBJ2-2,TRBV5-6,TGTGCCAGCAGCTTTAAGGAAAGTAGCACCGGGGAGCTGTTTTTT,CASSFKESSTGELFF
TRBD1,few,TRBJ2-7,TRBV11-2,TGTGCCAGCAGCTTAGTTGGGACAGCCTACGAGCAGTACTTC,CASSLVGTAYEQYF
TRBD1,-,TRBJ2-7,TRBV19,TGTGCCAGCCAACTGACAGGGGGGATTTACGAGCAGTACTTC,CASQLTGGIYEQYF
TRBD1,few,TRBJ1-1,TRBV6-5,TGTGCCAGCAGTGGACAGGTGAACACTGAAGCTTTCTTT,CASSGQVNTEAFF
-,-,TRBJ1-1,TRBV4-2,TGTGCCAGCAGCCAAGTCGTGGGTGGGAACACTGAAGCTTTCTTT,CASSQVVGGNTEAFF
-,-,TRBJ1-1,TRBV27,TGTGCCAGCAGTTTGTTGGGGGGGGCGACTGAAGCTTTCTTT,CASSLLGGATEAFF